This T cell receptor beta chain derives from a study of blood T cell repertoires in COVID-19. Study-level background: The origin of the acute and convalescent COVID-19 samples was the United States, Italy and Spain. In each case, the material was cDNA or gDNA derived from T cells, B-cell-depleted T cells, or PBMCs.

Authors' methods: The authors estimated nucleated cell counts from reference gene primer amplification. Using immunoSEQ multiplex PCR, the repertoire was profiled, and TCRdb retains in-frame clones only, with some absent. The D gene and trimming were derived from the DNA, and the V and J assignments and clone size from that table. The sample holds around 77,000 clones, around 76% seen once. Trimming cost V 4 bases and J 9 bases, with 6 bases left between them. This CDR3 region has 10 residues. Germline values: CDR1 LGHNA, CDR2 YNFKEQ. This receptor was identified in a human donor in a cohort sampled during active COVID-19. Input material: peripheral blood. The chain couples TRBV4-2 to TRBJ2-5; unclear D gene. As DNA, the CDR3 is TGTGCCAGCAGCCCTCCTGCCCAGTACTTC. Its protein is CASSPPAQYF.